These T cell receptor beta chains were read from a single sample in a study of T cells in Graves' hyperthyroidism and ophthalmopathy. One entry per CDR3 protein, called by TCRdb with MiXCR from the multiplex PCR reads. This table has approximately 210,000 distinct CDR3 sequences, more than 15% appearing once. Sequenced sample: blood. The receptor set was obtained from a man aged 45-65 years with Graves' hyperthyroidism. CDR3s include the opening cysteine and the closing phenylalanine or tryptophan. A D gene is named only where the DNA matches it firmly. Clone size is given for some rows only: seen once, a few or many times, or a class if the clone is expanded.

j_gene,d_gene,v_gene,abundance,CDR3aa,CDR3nt
TRBJ1-1,TRBD1,TRBV2,NA,CASSESRQGGSAFF,TGTGCCAGCAGTGAATCCCGACAGGGGGGTTCAGCTTTCTTT
TRBJ2-1,NA,TRBV5-1,many,CASTLLTGENEQFF,TGCGCCAGCACCCTACTAACCGGTGAGAATGAGCAGTTCTTC
TRBJ2-5,TRBD1,TRBV5-1,few,CASSSGTGFATQYF,TGCGCCAGCAGCTCCGGGACAGGGTTTGCGACCCAGTACTTC
TRBJ1-2,TRBD1,TRBV7-9,few,CASSDGDRLSYGYTF,TGTGCCAGCAGCGACGGGGACAGGTTATCCTATGGCTACACCTTC
TRBJ2-7,TRBD2,TRBV6-1,NA,CASRPTGTSGVYEQYF,TGTGCCAGCAGGCCTACTGGGACTAGCGGAGTCTACGAGCAGTACTTC
TRBJ1-1,NA,TRBV2,many,CASRPAEFTEAFF,TGTGCCAGCCGCCCAGCTGAATTCACTGAAGCTTTCTTT
TRBJ2-1,NA,TRBV28,many,CASSLRLGQKYNEQFF,TGTGCCAGCAGTCTCCGGCTGGGGCAGAAGTACAATGAGCAGTTCTTC
TRBJ2-5,NA,TRBV29-1,NA,CSVPLASEETQYF,TGCAGCGTTCCACTCGCCTCGGAAGAGACCCAGTACTTC
TRBJ2-7,TRBD2,TRBV6-2/TRBV6-3,many,CASSYRPTSGSPYEQYF,TGTGCCAGCAGTTATCGGCCTACTAGCGGGAGCCCCTACGAGCAGTACTTC
TRBJ2-6,NA,TRBV27,many,CASSLQGEGSGANVLTF,TGTGCCAGCAGTTTACAGGGGGAGGGTTCTGGGGCCAACGTCCTGACTTTC
TRBJ2-6,NA,TRBV12-5,NA,CASGPLQGITGANVLTF,TGTGCTAGTGGTCCCCTGCAGGGTATAACTGGGGCCAACGTCCTGACTTTC
TRBJ2-1,NA,TRBV7-3,many,CASSSTRDNSYNEQFF,TGTGCCAGCAGCTCTACCCGGGACAACTCCTACAATGAGCAGTTCTTC
TRBJ2-3,TRBD2,TRBV11-2,many,CASSFLAGVSDTQYF,TGTGCCAGCAGCTTCCTAGCGGGAGTATCAGATACGCAGTATTTT